A single sample gave rise to the 9 T cell receptor beta chains below, sequenced in a study of CD8 T cells in ankylosing spondylitis. Each CDR3 protein gets one entry after TCRdb re-called the 5' RACE reads with MiXCR. The sample includes around 210,000 distinct CDR3 sequences, 8% to 9% of them seen just once. The specimen was blood, either unsorted or a sorted T cell fraction (not recorded which). The receptors were gathered from a female donor with ankylosing spondylitis or in good health (not recorded which).

This clonotype was recorded many times. The chain links TRBV12-3 or TRBV12-4 to TRBJ1-2; no clear D gene. The CDR3 consists of 13 residues. Trimming removed 2 bases from V and 7 bases from J, with 11 bases in between. CDR3 residues: CASSLSGAAGYTF. As DNA, the CDR3 is TGTGCCAGCAGTTTATCCGGCGCTGCTGGCTACACCTTC.

This clonotype was detected many times. The chain combines TRBV7-2 with TRBJ2-3; 12 bases line up with TRBD2. V lost 5 bases to trimming and J lost 5 bases; unmatched junction nucleotides: 5. CDR3 length: 15 amino acids. The V gene's germline CDR1 is SGHTA and CDR2 FQGNSA. The CDR3 reads CASSALAGGVDTQYF. DNA of the CDR3: TGTGCCAGCAGCGCACTAGCGGGAGGTGTAGATACGCAGTATTTT.

This clonotype was recorded a few times. V usage is TRBV6-2 or TRBV6-3 and J usage is TRBJ2-4, with 10 bases lining up with TRBD2. Germline values: CDR1 MNHEY, CDR2 SVGEGT. V lost 5 bases to trimming and J lost 4 bases; unmatched junction nucleotides: 14. This CDR3 has 18 amino acids. Written as DNA, the CDR3 is TGTGCCAGCAGTGTTCCTTCGAGACTAGCGGGTATTAAAAACATTCAGTACTTC. Its protein product is CASSVPSRLAGIKNIQYF.

Notes on this clonotype: This may be a read error: a much more frequent sequence differs by one nucleotide. The chain uses TRBV5-6 and TRBJ1-2; D gene uncertain. Germline V gives CDR1 SGHDT, CDR2 YYEEEE. The CDR3 spans 15 residues. The DNA of the CDR3 is TGTGCCAGGAGCTCCGGGCTCCGGCCTAACTATGGCTACACCTTC. Protein sequence: CARSSGLRPNYGYTF.

This clonotype was detected many times. The gene calls are TRBV5-6 and TRBJ2-1; a possible D gene is TRBD2 (6 bases). Germline V CDR1 and CDR2: SGHDT, YYEEEE. This CDR3 spans 15 amino acids. V lost 6 bases and J 7 bases, leaving 20 bases between the germline ends. The CDR3 region is CASIRPGLPENEQFF. In nucleotides, the CDR3 is TGTGCCAGCATTCGACCGGGACTCCCCGAAAATGAGCAGTTCTTC.

This clonotype was counted many times. This rearrangement joins TRBV5-1 to TRBJ2-5, with no clear D. The CDR3 spans 13 residues. Germline-derived CDR1 and CDR2 are SGHRS and YFSETQ. V was clipped by 1 base and J by 2 bases, with 6 bases between them. The CDR3 DNA is TGCGCCAGCAGCTTGAGGGCGCAAGAGACCCAGTACTTC. As protein: CASSLRAQETQYF.

This clonotype has at least ten counts. This chain uses TRBV7-3 with TRBJ2-7, with 8 bases that match TRBD2. The germline V gene encodes CDR1 SGHTA and CDR2 FQGTGA. This CDR3 contains 14 residues. Losses at the gene ends were 5 bases for V and 5 bases for J; bases not matched to a gene: 8. CDR3 in DNA: TGTGCCAGCAGCGCCGGCGGGAGGTTTGACGAGCAGTACTTC. Protein sequence: CASSAGGRFDEQYF.

The sample holds many counts of this clonotype. Here the CDR3 DNA reads TGTGCCAGCAGCACCCCGGCCACAGATACGCAGTATTTT. It specifies CASSTPATDTQYF. The V gene is TRBV12-3 or TRBV12-4, the J gene TRBJ2-3; D not certain. Between the trimmed V and J ends, which lost 6 bases and 2 bases, there was a span of 9 bases. The CDR3 contains 13 residues.

J is TRBJ2-1 and V is TRBV12-1; the D call of TRBD1 is as the table states it, not checked on the DNA. TRBV12-1 is deemed a pseudogene. This CDR3 contains 14 residues. DNA for the CDR3: TGTGCCAGCTCACCCACGGGAAGTGACAATGAGCAGTTCTTC. This translates into CASSPTGSDNEQFF.